This T cell receptor (beta chain) was captured by sequencing in a study of T cell repertoires in cytomegalovirus infection. Study-level background: Public signatures in TCR beta pointed to CMV infection and matching HLA type. Study-wide findings and caveats: Dominating the ex vivo response were TCR beta clonotypes that were CMV-specific and HLA-C-restricted.

About this clonotype itself: What it binds is unknown.

TCRdb independently ran MiXCR on the reads; one entry per CDR3 protein. There are 600,000 to 800,000 distinct CDR3 sequences in the sample; 20% to 25% occur only once, and 6.5% to 10% lies in the top ten. Trimming removed 3 bases at V and 10 bases at J, with 18 bases between. The CDR3 is 14 amino acids. The chain links TRBV12-3 or TRBV12-4 to TRBJ2-5, with D perhaps TRBD1 (5 bases). The sequence came from a human donor in good health (CMV status not recorded). Some clones in this sample may be carry-over from other donors' samples. The sample was CD8+ T cells from PBMCs. CDR3 in amino acids: CASSFDSQQFGQYF. The DNA of the CDR3 is TGTGCCAGCAGTTTCGACAGCCAGCAGTTCGGCCAGTACTTC.